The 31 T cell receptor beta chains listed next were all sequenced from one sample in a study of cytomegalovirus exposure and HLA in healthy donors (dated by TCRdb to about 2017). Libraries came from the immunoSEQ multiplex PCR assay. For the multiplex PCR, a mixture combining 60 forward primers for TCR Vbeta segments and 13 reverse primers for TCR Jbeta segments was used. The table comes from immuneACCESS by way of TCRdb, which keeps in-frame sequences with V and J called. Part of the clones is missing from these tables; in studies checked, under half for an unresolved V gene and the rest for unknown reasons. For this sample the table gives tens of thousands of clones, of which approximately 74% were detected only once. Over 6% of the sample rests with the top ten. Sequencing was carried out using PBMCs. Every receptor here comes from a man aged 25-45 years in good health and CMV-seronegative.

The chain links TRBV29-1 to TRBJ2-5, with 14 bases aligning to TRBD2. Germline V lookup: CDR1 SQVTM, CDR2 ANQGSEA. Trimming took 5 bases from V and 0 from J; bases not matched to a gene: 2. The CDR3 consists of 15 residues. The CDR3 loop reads CSVRLAGGNQETQYF. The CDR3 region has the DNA TGCAGCGTTCGACTAGCGGGAGGGAACCAAGAGACCCAGTACTTC.

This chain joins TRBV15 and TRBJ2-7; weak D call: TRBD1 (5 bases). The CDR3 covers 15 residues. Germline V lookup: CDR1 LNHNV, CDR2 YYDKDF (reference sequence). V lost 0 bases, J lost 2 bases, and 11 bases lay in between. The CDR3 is CATSRDTTATYEQYF. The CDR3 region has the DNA TGTGCCACCAGCAGAGACACGACAGCGACCTACGAGCAGTACTTC.

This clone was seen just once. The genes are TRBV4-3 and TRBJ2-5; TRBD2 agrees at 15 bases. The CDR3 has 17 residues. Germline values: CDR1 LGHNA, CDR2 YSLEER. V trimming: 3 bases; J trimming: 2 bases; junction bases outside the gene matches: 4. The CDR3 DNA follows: TGCGCCAGCAGCCAGGGACTAGCGGGGGGATGGCAAGAGACCCAGTACTTC. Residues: CASSQGLAGGWQETQYF.

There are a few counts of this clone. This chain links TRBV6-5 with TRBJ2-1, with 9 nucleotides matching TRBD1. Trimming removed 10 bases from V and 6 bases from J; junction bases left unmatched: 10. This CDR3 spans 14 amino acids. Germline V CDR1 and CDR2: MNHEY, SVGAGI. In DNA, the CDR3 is TGTGCCACCCTCCGGGACAGGGAGGGCAATGAGCAGTTCTTC. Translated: CATLRDREGNEQFF.

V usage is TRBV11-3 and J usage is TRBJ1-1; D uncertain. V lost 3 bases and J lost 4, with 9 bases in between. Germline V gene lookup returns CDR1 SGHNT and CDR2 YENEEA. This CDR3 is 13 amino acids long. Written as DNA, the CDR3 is TGTGCCAGCAGCTTTAGGAGTTCCACTGAAGCTTTCTTT. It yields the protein CASSFRSSTEAFF.

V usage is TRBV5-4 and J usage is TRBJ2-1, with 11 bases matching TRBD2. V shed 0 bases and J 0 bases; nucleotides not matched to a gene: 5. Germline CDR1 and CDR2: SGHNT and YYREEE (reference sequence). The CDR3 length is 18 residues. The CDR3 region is CASSLGTSGFSSYNEQFF. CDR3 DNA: TGTGCCAGCAGCTTGGGGACTAGCGGGTTTTCCTCCTACAATGAGCAGTTCTTC.

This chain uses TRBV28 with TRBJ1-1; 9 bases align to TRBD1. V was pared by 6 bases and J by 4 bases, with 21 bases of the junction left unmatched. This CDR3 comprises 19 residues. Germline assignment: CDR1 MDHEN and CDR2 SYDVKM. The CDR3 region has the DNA TGTGCCAGCAGACGCCACAGTAGACCCGGGACAGGGTCTTCCACTGAAGCTTTCTTT. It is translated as CASRRHSRPGTGSSTEAFF.

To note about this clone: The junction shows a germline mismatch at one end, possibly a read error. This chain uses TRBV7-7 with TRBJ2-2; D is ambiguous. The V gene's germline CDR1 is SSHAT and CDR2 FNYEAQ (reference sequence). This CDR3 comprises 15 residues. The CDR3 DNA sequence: TGTGCTAGCAGCTTGTCAGGTGCAACGACCGGGGAGCTGTTTTTT. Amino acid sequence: CASSLSGATTGELFF.

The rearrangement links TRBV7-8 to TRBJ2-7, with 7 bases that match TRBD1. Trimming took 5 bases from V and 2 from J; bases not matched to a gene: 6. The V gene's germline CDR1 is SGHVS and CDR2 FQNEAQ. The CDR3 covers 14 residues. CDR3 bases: TGTGCCAGCAGCCTCCGGGACAGCCCCTACGAGCAGTACTTC. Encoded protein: CASSLRDSPYEQYF.

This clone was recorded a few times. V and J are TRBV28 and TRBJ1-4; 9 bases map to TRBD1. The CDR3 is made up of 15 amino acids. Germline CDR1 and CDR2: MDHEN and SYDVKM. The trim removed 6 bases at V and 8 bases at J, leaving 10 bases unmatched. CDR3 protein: CASSDSGQGNEKLFF. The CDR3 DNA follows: TGTGCCAGCAGCGATTCGGGACAGGGAAACGAAAAACTGTTTTTT.

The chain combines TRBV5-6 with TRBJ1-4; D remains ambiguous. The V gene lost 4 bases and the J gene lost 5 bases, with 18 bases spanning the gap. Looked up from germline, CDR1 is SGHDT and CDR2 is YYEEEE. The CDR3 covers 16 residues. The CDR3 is CASSRYFEGVNEKLFF. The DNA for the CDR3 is TGTGCCAGCAGCAGATATTTTGAGGGAGTGAATGAAAAACTGTTTTTT.

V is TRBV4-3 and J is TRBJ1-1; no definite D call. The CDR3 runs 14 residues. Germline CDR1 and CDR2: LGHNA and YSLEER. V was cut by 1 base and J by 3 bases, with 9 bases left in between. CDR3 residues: CASSQGGGYTEAFF. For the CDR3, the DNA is TGCGCCAGCAGCCAAGGGGGAGGATACACTGAAGCTTTCTTT.

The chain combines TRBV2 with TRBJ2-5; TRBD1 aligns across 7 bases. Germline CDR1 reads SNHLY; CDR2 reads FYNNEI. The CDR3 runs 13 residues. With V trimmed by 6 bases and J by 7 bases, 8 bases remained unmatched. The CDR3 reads CASSRDRSRTQYF. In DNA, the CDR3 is TGTGCCAGCAGCCGGGACAGATCAAGGACCCAGTACTTC.

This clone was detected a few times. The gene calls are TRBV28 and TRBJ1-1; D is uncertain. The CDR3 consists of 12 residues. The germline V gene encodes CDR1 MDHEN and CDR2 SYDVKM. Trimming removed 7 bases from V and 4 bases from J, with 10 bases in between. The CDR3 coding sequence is TGTGCCAGCAAAGCGGGAGCCACTGAAGCTTTCTTT. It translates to CASKAGATEAFF.

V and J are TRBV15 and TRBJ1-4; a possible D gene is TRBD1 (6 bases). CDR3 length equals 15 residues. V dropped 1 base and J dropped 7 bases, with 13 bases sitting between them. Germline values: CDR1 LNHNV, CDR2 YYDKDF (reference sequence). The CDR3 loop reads CATSRVRTATEKLFF. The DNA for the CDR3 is TGTGCCACCAGCAGAGTCAGGACAGCTACTGAAAAACTGTTTTTT.

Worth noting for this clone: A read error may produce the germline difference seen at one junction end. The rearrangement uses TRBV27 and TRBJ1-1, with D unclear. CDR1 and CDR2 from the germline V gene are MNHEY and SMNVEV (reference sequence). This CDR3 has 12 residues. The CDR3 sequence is CASSLNRRSLRF. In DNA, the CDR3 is TGTGCCAGCAGTTTAAATCGCCGGAGTCTACGATTT.

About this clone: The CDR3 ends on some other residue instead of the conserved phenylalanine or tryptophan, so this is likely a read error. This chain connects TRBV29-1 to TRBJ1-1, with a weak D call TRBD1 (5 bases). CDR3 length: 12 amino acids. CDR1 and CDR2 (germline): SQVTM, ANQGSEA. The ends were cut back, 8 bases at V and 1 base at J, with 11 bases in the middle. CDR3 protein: CSHGAGNTEAFI. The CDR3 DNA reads TGCAGCCATGGGGCGGGGAACACTGAAGCTTTCATT.

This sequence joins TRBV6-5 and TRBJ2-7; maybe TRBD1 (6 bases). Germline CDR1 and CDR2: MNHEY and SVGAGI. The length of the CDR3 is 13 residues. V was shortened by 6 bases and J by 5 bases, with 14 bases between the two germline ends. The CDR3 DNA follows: TGTGCCAGCAGGTCATTAAACAGGGACGAGCAGTACTTC. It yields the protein CASRSLNRDEQYF.

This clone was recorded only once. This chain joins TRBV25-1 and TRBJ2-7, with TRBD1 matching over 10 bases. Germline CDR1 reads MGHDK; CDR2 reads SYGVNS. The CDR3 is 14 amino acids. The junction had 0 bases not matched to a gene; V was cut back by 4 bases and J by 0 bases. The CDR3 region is CASSGTGGSYEQYF. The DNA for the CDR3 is TGTGCCAGCAGTGGGACAGGGGGCTCCTACGAGCAGTACTTC.

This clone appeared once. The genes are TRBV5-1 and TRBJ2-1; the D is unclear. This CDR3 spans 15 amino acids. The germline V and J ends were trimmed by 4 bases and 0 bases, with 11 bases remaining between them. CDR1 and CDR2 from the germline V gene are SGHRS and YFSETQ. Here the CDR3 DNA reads TGCGCCAGCAGCCCCATACCTAGCTCCTACAATGAGCAGTTCTTC. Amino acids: CASSPIPSSYNEQFF.

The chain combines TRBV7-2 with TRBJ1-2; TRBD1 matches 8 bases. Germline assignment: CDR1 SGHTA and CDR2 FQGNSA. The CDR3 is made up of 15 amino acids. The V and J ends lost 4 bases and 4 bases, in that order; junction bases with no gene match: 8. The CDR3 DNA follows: TGTGCCAGCAGCTCCGGGACAGGAGATTTCTATGGCTACACCTTC. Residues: CASSSGTGDFYGYTF.

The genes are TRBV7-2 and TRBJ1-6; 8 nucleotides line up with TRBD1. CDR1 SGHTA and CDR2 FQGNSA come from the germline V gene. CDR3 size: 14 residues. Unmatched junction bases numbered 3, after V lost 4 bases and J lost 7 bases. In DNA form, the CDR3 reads TGTGCCAGCAGCTACAACAGGGGGAATTCACCCCTCCACTTT. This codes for CASSYNRGNSPLHF.

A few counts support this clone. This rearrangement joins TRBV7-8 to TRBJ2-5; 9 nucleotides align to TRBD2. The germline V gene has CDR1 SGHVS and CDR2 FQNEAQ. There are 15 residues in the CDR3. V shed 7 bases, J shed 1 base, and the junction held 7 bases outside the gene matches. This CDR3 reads CASILTSGFQETQYF. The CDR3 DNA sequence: TGTGCCAGCATTTTGACTAGCGGATTCCAAGAGACCCAGTACTTC.

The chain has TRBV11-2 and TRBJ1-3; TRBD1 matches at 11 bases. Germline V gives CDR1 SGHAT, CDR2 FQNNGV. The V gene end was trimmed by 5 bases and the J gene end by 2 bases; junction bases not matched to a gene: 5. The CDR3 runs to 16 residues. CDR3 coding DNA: TGTGCCAGCAGCAGCGGACAGGGGGCGACTGGAAACACCATATATTTT. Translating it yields CASSSGQGATGNTIYF.

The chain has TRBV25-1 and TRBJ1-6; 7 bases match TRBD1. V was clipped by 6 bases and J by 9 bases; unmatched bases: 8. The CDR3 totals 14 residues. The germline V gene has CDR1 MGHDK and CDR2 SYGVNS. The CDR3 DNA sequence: TGTGCCAGCAGGGTGACAGGGAACGCTTCACCCCTCCACTTT. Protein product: CASRVTGNASPLHF. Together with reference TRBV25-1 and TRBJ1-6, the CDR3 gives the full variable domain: EADIYQTPRYLVIGTGKKITLECSQTMGHDKMYWYQQDPGMELHLIHYSYGVNSTEKGDLSSESTVSRIRTEHFPLTLESARPSHTSQYLCASRVTGNASPLHFGNGTRLTVT.

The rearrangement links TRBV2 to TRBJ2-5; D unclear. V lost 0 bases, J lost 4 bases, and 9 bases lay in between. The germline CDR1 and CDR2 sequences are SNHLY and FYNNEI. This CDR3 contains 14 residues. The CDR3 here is CASSEAPRRETQYF. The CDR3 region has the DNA TGTGCCAGCAGTGAAGCGCCGCGGCGAGAGACCCAGTACTTC.

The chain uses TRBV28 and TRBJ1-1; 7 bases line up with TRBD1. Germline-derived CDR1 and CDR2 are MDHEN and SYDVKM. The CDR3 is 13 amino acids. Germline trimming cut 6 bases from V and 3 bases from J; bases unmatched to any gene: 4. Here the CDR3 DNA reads TGTGCCAGCAGACGACAGGGCTACACTGAAGCTTTCTTT. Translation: CASRRQGYTEAFF.

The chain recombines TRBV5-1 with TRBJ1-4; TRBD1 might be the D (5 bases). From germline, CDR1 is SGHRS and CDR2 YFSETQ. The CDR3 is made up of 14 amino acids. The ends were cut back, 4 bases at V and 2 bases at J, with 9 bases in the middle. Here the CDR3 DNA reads TGCGCCAGCAGCCCGGGACTCACTAATGAAAAACTGTTTTTT. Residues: CASSPGLTNEKLFF.

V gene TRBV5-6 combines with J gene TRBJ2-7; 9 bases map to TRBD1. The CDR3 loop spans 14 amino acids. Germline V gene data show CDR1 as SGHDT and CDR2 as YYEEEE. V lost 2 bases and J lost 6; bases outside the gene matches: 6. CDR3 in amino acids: CASSLATGGGEQYF. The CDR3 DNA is TGTGCCAGCAGCTTAGCAACAGGGGGCGGCGAGCAGTACTTC.

In DNA, the CDR3 is TGTGCCAGCAGACCGGACAGGGGGGGAACTGAAGCTTTCTTT. Encoded protein: CASRPDRGGTEAFF. This chain joins TRBV6-5 and TRBJ1-1; 10 bases map to TRBD1. The germline V gene encodes CDR1 MNHEY and CDR2 SVGAGI. Trimming removed 6 bases from V and 5 bases from J; junction bases left unmatched: 6. The CDR3 consists of 14 residues.

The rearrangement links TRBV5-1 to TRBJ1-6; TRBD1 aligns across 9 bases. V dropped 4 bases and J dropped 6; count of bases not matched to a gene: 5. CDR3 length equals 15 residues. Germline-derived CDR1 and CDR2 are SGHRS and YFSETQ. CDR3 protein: CASSNDRGSNSPLHF. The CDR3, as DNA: TGCGCCAGCAGCAATGACAGGGGGTCTAATTCACCCCTCCACTTT.